This is a list of T cell receptor beta chains from one sample in a study of identical twins. TCRdb recomputed calls from the 5' RACE reads with MiXCR, one row per CDR3 protein. The data contain about 570,000 distinct CDR3 sequences, 9.5% to 10% of them singletons. These data also featured in a second study, about yellow fever vaccine responses in identical twins.

Sequencing input: PBMCs. All receptors come from a woman aged 18-35 years in good health. The CDR3 runs from the conserved cysteine through the conserved F or W. Fields, in order: clone size, V gene, D gene, J gene, CDR3 protein, CDR3 DNA. D genes are given only for firm matches. Only part of the rows carry a size: once, few, many, or a class if the clone is expanded.

abundance: NA; v_gene: TRBV6-6; d_gene: NA; j_gene: TRBJ2-7; CDR3aa: CASSFPGLYEQYF; CDR3nt: TGTGCCAGCAGTTTCCCGGGCCTCTACGAGCAGTACTTC
abundance: many; v_gene: TRBV7-2; d_gene: TRBD2; j_gene: TRBJ2-1; CDR3aa: CASSLGRGVKNEQFF; CDR3nt: TGTGCCAGCAGCTTAGGGCGGGGGGTTAAAAATGAGCAGTTCTTC
abundance: NA; v_gene: TRBV20-1; d_gene: TRBD2; j_gene: TRBJ2-7; CDR3aa: CSARRLAGTYEQYF; CDR3nt: TGCAGTGCTAGACGGCTAGCGGGCACCTACGAGCAGTACTTC
abundance: many; v_gene: TRBV20-1; d_gene: NA; j_gene: TRBJ2-7; CDR3aa: CSASRAQGTHYEQYF; CDR3nt: TGCAGTGCTAGTAGGGCGCAGGGCACCCACTACGAGCAGTACTTC
abundance: many; v_gene: TRBV12-3/TRBV12-4; d_gene: TRBD2; j_gene: TRBJ2-1; CDR3aa: CASRPRGLAGAGEQFF; CDR3nt: TGTGCCAGCAGACCGAGGGGACTAGCGGGAGCCGGGGAGCAGTTCTTC
abundance: few; v_gene: TRBV27; d_gene: NA; j_gene: TRBJ2-7; CDR3aa: CASSPPTRVAYEQYF; CDR3nt: TGTGCCAGCAGTCCCCCGACTAGAGTGGCGTACGAGCAGTACTTC
abundance: NA; v_gene: TRBV20-1; d_gene: NA; j_gene: TRBJ1-6; CDR3aa: CSARPRLGPLHF; CDR3nt: TGCAGTGCTAGACCCCGTTTGGGACCCCTCCACTTT
abundance: NA; v_gene: TRBV6-1; d_gene: TRBD1; j_gene: TRBJ1-1; CDR3aa: CASSPPGQGVRTEAFF; CDR3nt: TGTGCCAGCAGTCCTCCCGGACAGGGGGTTAGGACTGAAGCTTTCTTT
abundance: NA; v_gene: TRBV10-3; d_gene: NA; j_gene: TRBJ2-3; CDR3aa: CAISELEDTQYF; CDR3nt: TGTGCCATCAGTGAGTTAGAAGATACGCAGTATTTT
abundance: NA; v_gene: TRBV27; d_gene: NA; j_gene: TRBJ2-5; CDR3aa: CASSWRIRETQYF; CDR3nt: TGTGCCAGCAGTTGGAGGATTCGAGAGACCCAGTACTTC
abundance: NA; v_gene: TRBV1; d_gene: NA; j_gene: TRBJ2-5; CDR3aa: CTSSQSELAAQETQYF; CDR3nt: TGCACCAGCAGCCAATCCGAACTAGCGGCACAAGAGACCCAGTACTTC
abundance: few; v_gene: TRBV7-8; d_gene: TRBD2; j_gene: TRBJ2-2; CDR3aa: CASEAGGNTGELFF; CDR3nt: TGTGCCAGCGAAGCGGGGGGGAATACCGGGGAGCTGTTTTTT
abundance: many; v_gene: TRBV5-1; d_gene: NA; j_gene: TRBJ2-7; CDR3aa: CASSSHPGQRLALDYEQYF; CDR3nt: TGCGCCAGCAGCTCCCATCCGGGACAGAGACTAGCGCTCGACTACGAGCAGTACTTC
abundance: few; v_gene: TRBV25-1; d_gene: NA; j_gene: TRBJ2-3; CDR3aa: CASGGGLITDTQYF; CDR3nt: TGTGCCAGCGGGGGAGGACTGATCACAGATACGCAGTATTTT
abundance: NA; v_gene: TRBV10-3; d_gene: NA; j_gene: TRBJ2-1; CDR3aa: CAISDPSAAYNEQFF; CDR3nt: TGTGCCATCAGTGACCCCAGCGCAGCCTACAATGAGCAGTTCTTC
abundance: NA; v_gene: TRBV3-1; d_gene: NA; j_gene: TRBJ2-2; CDR3aa: CASSQGQFTGELFF; CDR3nt: TGTGCCAGCAGCCAAGGACAGTTCACCGGGGAGCTGTTTTTT
abundance: many; v_gene: TRBV12-3/TRBV12-4; d_gene: NA; j_gene: TRBJ2-7; CDR3aa: CASSPSAKQCEQYF; CDR3nt: TGTGCCAGCAGCCCGTCGGCTAAACAGTGCGAGCAGTACTTC
abundance: NA; v_gene: TRBV2; d_gene: TRBD2; j_gene: TRBJ2-1; CDR3aa: CASSGTGTSGYNEQFF; CDR3nt: TGTGCCAGCAGCGGAACCGGGACTAGCGGGTACAATGAGCAGTTCTTC
abundance: many; v_gene: TRBV12-3/TRBV12-4; d_gene: TRBD1; j_gene: TRBJ2-5; CDR3aa: CASSKRGQGVSFQETQYF; CDR3nt: TGTGCCAGCAGCAAACGAGGACAGGGTGTTTCTTTCCAAGAGACCCAGTACTTC
abundance: NA; v_gene: TRBV6-2/TRBV6-3; d_gene: NA; j_gene: TRBJ2-7; CDR3aa: CASSYSKAGNGYEQYF; CDR3nt: TGTGCCAGCAGTTACTCGAAGGCCGGGAACGGCTACGAGCAGTACTTC
abundance: NA; v_gene: TRBV12-3/TRBV12-4; d_gene: NA; j_gene: TRBJ2-1; CDR3aa: CASSFSLRRGTYNEQFF; CDR3nt: TGTGCCAGCAGTTTTAGCTTGCGCAGGGGGACTTACAATGAGCAGTTCTTC
abundance: few; v_gene: TRBV4-3; d_gene: TRBD1; j_gene: TRBJ2-7; CDR3aa: CASSQDYGTGPYEQYF; CDR3nt: TGCGCCAGCAGCCAAGATTATGGGACAGGACCCTACGAGCAGTACTTC
abundance: many; v_gene: TRBV20-1; d_gene: TRBD2; j_gene: TRBJ2-1; CDR3aa: CSARDLERGSNEQFF; CDR3nt: TGCAGTGCTAGAGATCTCGAGCGGGGGAGCAATGAGCAGTTCTTC
abundance: many; v_gene: TRBV6-2/TRBV6-3; d_gene: NA; j_gene: TRBJ1-2; CDR3aa: CASSYWTDGYTF; CDR3nt: TGTGCCAGCAGTTACTGGACAGACGGCTACACCTTC
abundance: few; v_gene: TRBV7-2; d_gene: TRBD1; j_gene: TRBJ1-2; CDR3aa: CASSLAPGQPKYTF; CDR3nt: TGTGCCAGCAGCTTAGCACCGGGACAGCCGAAATACACCTTC
abundance: many; v_gene: TRBV2; d_gene: NA; j_gene: TRBJ2-1; CDR3aa: CASTQERAGNEQFF; CDR3nt: TGTGCCAGCACCCAGGAGCGGGCAGGCAATGAGCAGTTCTTC
abundance: few; v_gene: TRBV6-4; d_gene: NA; j_gene: TRBJ2-7; CDR3aa: CASVAKGSSYEQYF; CDR3nt: TGTGCCAGCGTAGCAAAGGGTTCGTCCTACGAGCAGTACTTC
abundance: NA; v_gene: TRBV29-1; d_gene: TRBD1; j_gene: TRBJ2-5; CDR3aa: CSVGTGKETQYF; CDR3nt: TGCAGCGTTGGGACAGGGAAAGAGACCCAGTACTTC
abundance: many; v_gene: TRBV29-1; d_gene: TRBD1; j_gene: TRBJ2-3; CDR3aa: CSNTGGEGLSTDTQYF; CDR3nt: TGCAGCAATACAGGGGGCGAGGGGTTGAGCACAGATACGCAGTATTTT
abundance: NA; v_gene: TRBV15; d_gene: NA; j_gene: TRBJ1-2; CDR3aa: CATSRRDTHYGYTF; CDR3nt: TGTGCCACCAGCAGAAGGGACACCCACTATGGCTACACCTTC
abundance: few; v_gene: TRBV5-4; d_gene: TRBD1; j_gene: TRBJ2-4; CDR3aa: CASSLGDRGRVQNIQYF; CDR3nt: TGTGCCAGCAGCTTGGGCGACAGGGGGCGCGTCCAAAACATTCAGTACTTC
abundance: NA; v_gene: TRBV10-3; d_gene: NA; j_gene: TRBJ2-7; CDR3aa: CAIKGDSSYEQYF; CDR3nt: TGTGCCATCAAGGGAGATAGCTCCTACGAGCAGTACTTC